These 31 T cell receptor beta chains were all obtained from the same sample, sequenced in a study of beta chain features in type 1 diabetes. Findings and caveats of the study: Shorter TCRB CDR3s, moderately but significantly so, were found in Type 1 diabetes patients in all four CD4+ subsets.

No antigen is known for these receptors. Reverse transcribing all isolated RNA meant expressed TCRB transcripts were sequenced. Assay: immunoSEQ multiplex PCR; the TCRdb copy retains only in-frame clones and omits some. Of 130,000 or so clones listed, around a sixth are singletons. Material for sequencing was central memory CD4+ T cells from blood. All receptors derive from a man aged 18 to 30 with type 1 diabetes.

This clone has just one count. This rearrangement joins TRBV29-1 to TRBJ1-4, with D perhaps matching TRBD1 (5 bases). From germline, CDR1 is SQVTM and CDR2 ANQGSEA. V was clipped by 3 bases and J by 7 bases, with 15 bases between them. The CDR3 is made up of 14 amino acids. The CDR3 sequence: CSVDFGQGSEKLFF. CDR3 DNA: TGCAGCGTTGACTTTGGCCAGGGATCTGAAAAACTGTTTTTT.

This clone was detected only a few times. The J gene is TRBJ2-2, the V gene TRBV30; the D is unclear. The CDR3 totals 14 residues. The germline gives CDR1 GTSNPN, CDR2 SVGIG (reference sequence). Trimming pared 2 bases from V and 7 bases from J, leaving 14 bases between. CDR3 protein: CAWSKPAFDGELFF. CDR3 DNA: TGTGCCTGGAGTAAACCAGCCTTCGACGGGGAGCTGTTTTTT.

The genes are TRBV19 and TRBJ1-1; D ambiguous. The CDR3 loop spans 13 amino acids. V was shortened by 3 bases and J by 3 bases, with 8 bases between the two germline ends. CDR1 and CDR2 (germline): LNHDA, SQIVND (reference sequence). CDR3 residues: CASSIGGYTEAFF. The CDR3 DNA is TGTGCCAGTAGTATCGGTGGGTACACTGAAGCTTTCTTT.

The genes are TRBV10-3 and TRBJ2-1, with D tentatively TRBD2 (5 bases). Trimming pared 8 bases from V and 5 bases from J, leaving 34 bases between. Germline V CDR1 and CDR2: ENHRY, SYGVKD. The CDR3 loop spans 20 amino acids. CDR3 bases: TGTGCCATCGCCCCTCGTCCGGTGGGCACCTTCCGTAGCGATGACAATGAGCAGTTCTTC. Translated: CAIAPRPVGTFRSDDNEQFF.

The rearrangement uses TRBV28 and TRBJ2-3; TRBD2 matches at 8 bases. The germline V gene has CDR1 MDHEN and CDR2 SYDVKM. The length of the CDR3 is 16 residues. Trimming cost V 6 bases and J 0 bases; bases outside gene matches: 8. CDR3 in amino acids: CASSLWASGSTDTQYF. The CDR3 coding sequence is TGTGCCAGCAGCCTATGGGCTAGCGGGAGCACAGATACGCAGTATTTT.

The V call is TRBV30, the J call TRBJ2-7; D possibly corresponds to TRBD1 (5 bases). V lost 0 bases to trimming and J lost 4 bases, with 10 bases between them. From germline, CDR1 is GTSNPN and CDR2 SVGIG (reference sequence). The CDR3 consists of 13 residues. This CDR3 reads CAWSVPTAYEQYF. CDR3 nucleotide sequence: TGTGCCTGGAGTGTACCGACAGCTTACGAGCAGTACTTC.

Notes on this clone: The sample holds other DNA sequences that translate to the same CDR3. The V call is TRBV28, the J call TRBJ2-6, with unresolved D. This CDR3 has 15 residues. V was shortened by 2 bases and J by 3 bases, with 8 bases between the two germline ends. Germline CDR1 reads MDHEN; CDR2 reads SYDVKM. The CDR3 DNA is TGTGCCAGCAGTTTAGAGAGTGGTGGGGCCAACGTCCTGACTTTC. This codes for CASSLESGGANVLTF.

By proportion, this clone is medium-sized (0.01 to 0.1%). This sequence joins TRBV14 and TRBJ1-2, with D hard to call. The germline V gene has CDR1 SGHDN and CDR2 FVKESK. The length of the CDR3 is 13 residues. V lost 4 bases and J lost 8, with 14 bases in between. The CDR3 DNA reads TGTGCCAGCAGCCCCGGACTGCCACGGGGCTACACCTTC. This translates into CASSPGLPRGYTF.

In this sample, this clone turned up a few times. One base away lies a much larger clone, so this may be a sequencing read error. This chain uses TRBV4-3 with TRBJ1-6; maybe TRBD1 (5 bases). Trimming took off 1 base at V and 9 bases at J, with 13 bases between the two ends. The CDR3 extends over 15 amino acids. Germline V gene lookup returns CDR1 LGHNA and CDR2 YSLEER. DNA for the CDR3: TGCGCCAGCAGCCAAGGGGGCACTGGCGGTTCACCCCTCCACTTT. Protein product: CASSQGGTGGSPLHF.

The V and J genes are TRBV29-1 and TRBJ1-2; D not resolved. Per the germline V gene, CDR1 is SQVTM and CDR2 is ANQGSEA. This CDR3 is 11 amino acids long. V dropped 4 bases and J dropped 7 bases, with 10 bases sitting between them. CDR3 protein: CSVGEGSGYTF. CDR3 DNA: TGCAGCGTTGGAGAGGGTAGTGGCTACACCTTC.

The CDR3 DNA is TGCAGCGTTGAGAGTTCCGAGCAGTACTTC. Encoded protein: CSVESSEQYF. V gene TRBV29-1 combines with J gene TRBJ2-7, with no clear D. CDR1 and CDR2 (germline): SQVTM, ANQGSEA. This CDR3 spans 10 amino acids. Trimming pared 3 bases from V and 6 bases from J, leaving 6 bases between.

In its sample, this clone was seen a few times. The V gene is TRBV18, the J gene TRBJ2-7; D might be TRBD1 (5 bases). From germline, CDR1 is KGHSH and CDR2 LQKENI. This CDR3 has 14 amino acids. V lost 0 bases, J lost 4 bases, and 10 bases lay in between. CDR3 loop: CASSPPTGKYEQYF. The DNA of the CDR3 is TGTGCCAGCTCACCACCCACAGGCAAGTACGAGCAGTACTTC.

This clone was recorded at least ten times. The sample has other DNA sequences that encode this CDR3 too. The J gene is TRBJ2-7, the V gene TRBV5-6, with 8 bases fitting TRBD1. Germline trimming cut 2 bases from V and 3 bases from J; bases unmatched to any gene: 4. Germline lookup yields CDR1 SGHDT and CDR2 YYEEEE. The CDR3 length is 14 residues. The CDR3 DNA reads TGTGCCAGCAGCTTCGGACAGGGCCGCTACGAGCAGTACTTC. Its translation: CASSFGQGRYEQYF.

In its sample, this clone was seen a few times. In DNA, the CDR3 is TGTGCCAGCAGGGGGACGTGGAGGGGCCTAGCCAAAAACATTCAGTACTTC. Its translation: CASRGTWRGLAKNIQYF. V usage is TRBV27 and J usage is TRBJ2-4; D perhaps matches TRBD2 (6 bases). Germline V CDR1 and CDR2: MNHEY, SMNVEV (reference sequence). The CDR3 extends over 17 amino acids. Deletions cut 6 bases from V and 0 bases from J, with 18 bases between.

This clone was seen more than once but under ten times. This sequence joins TRBV6-5 and TRBJ2-7, with D unclear. This CDR3 has 15 amino acids. Trimming left V 8 bases short and J 0 bases short, with 17 bases between. In germline, CDR1 is MNHEY, CDR2 SVGAGI. CDR3 sequence (DNA): TGTGCCAGCGCCCGAGAGCGACAAAGCTCCTACGAGCAGTACTTC. Translation gives CASARERQSSYEQYF.

On this clone: Other DNA sequences in the same sample also yield this CDR3. This CDR3 reads CASERDLNTEAFF. CDR3 nucleotides: TGTGCCAGCGAGAGGGACCTGAACACTGAAGCTTTCTTT. The V gene is TRBV2, the J gene TRBJ1-1; maybe TRBD1 (5 bases). The CDR3 is 13 residues long. The V end lost 8 bases, the J end lost 0 bases, and 10 bases lay between the germline ends. Germline V gene data show CDR1 as SNHLY and CDR2 as FYNNEI.

The chain joins TRBV28 to TRBJ1-2; the D is unclear. CDR1 is MDHEN, CDR2 SYDVKM, per germline. V lost 5 bases to trimming and J lost 7 bases, with 11 bases between them. CDR3 length equals 12 residues. CDR3 DNA: TGTGCCAGCAGTCTATCGTCCATTGGCTACACCTTC. Its protein product is CASSLSSIGYTF.

V and J are TRBV7-9 and TRBJ2-5; D gene uncertain. The germline gives CDR1 SEHNR, CDR2 FQNEAQ (reference sequence). The CDR3 extends over 14 amino acids. Deletions cut 1 base from V and 6 bases from J, with 12 bases between. DNA of the CDR3: TGTGCCAGCAGCTTAGGCGACGGGCTGAAGACCCAGTACTTC. This gives the protein CASSLGDGLKTQYF.

The V call is TRBV30, the J call TRBJ1-5; TRBD1 matches at 9 bases. Germline-derived CDR1 and CDR2 are GTSNPN and SVGIG (reference sequence). This CDR3 spans 17 amino acids. The V gene end was trimmed by 1 base and the J gene end by 2 bases; junction bases not matched to a gene: 9. As DNA, the CDR3 is TGTGCCTGGAGTGCGGACAGGGGACAGCGTGGCAATCAGCCCCAGCATTTT. Translation gives CAWSADRGQRGNQPQHF.

There are a few counts of this clone. At one of its ends the junction is not consistent with the germline gene, which may arise from a read error. The chain employs TRBV7-8 and TRBJ2-2; D remains ambiguous. CDR3 size: 15 residues. Per germline, CDR1 SGHVS and CDR2 FQNEAQ. The CDR3 region is CPSSDRRVPTGELFF. For the CDR3, the DNA is TGTCCCAGCAGCGACCGACGGGTCCCCACCGGGGAGCTGTTTTTT.

This clone was counted only a few times. The chain couples TRBV9 to TRBJ2-7; a possible D gene is TRBD1 (6 bases). Germline V CDR1 and CDR2: SGDLS, YYNGEE. CDR3 size: 15 residues. With 2 bases removed from V and 4 bases from J, the gap between germline ends came to 16 bases. CDR3 sequence: CASSVSAGAQYEQYF. Here the CDR3 DNA reads TGTGCCAGCAGCGTTAGCGCAGGGGCTCAATACGAGCAGTACTTC.

The table lists this clone with a few counts. The gene calls are TRBV6-6 and TRBJ2-5, with 9 bases fitting TRBD1. This CDR3 is 15 amino acids long. Per the germline V gene, CDR1 is MNHNY and CDR2 is SVGAGI (reference sequence). V was clipped by 6 bases and J by 4 bases; unmatched bases: 9. The CDR3 here is CASSTLGQGGETQYF. For the CDR3, the DNA is TGTGCCAGCAGCACCTTGGGACAGGGTGGAGAGACCCAGTACTTC.

The CDR3 sequence: CASSDFKETQYF. CDR3 sequence (DNA): TGTGCCAGCAGTGACTTTAAAGAGACCCAGTACTTC. This chain uses TRBV25-1 with TRBJ2-5; D remains ambiguous. This CDR3 comprises 12 residues. The germline CDR1 and CDR2 sequences are MGHDK and SYGVNS. V shed 3 bases and J shed 3 bases, with 5 bases lying between them. Together with reference TRBV25-1 and TRBJ2-5, the CDR3 gives the full variable domain: EADIYQTPRYLVIGTGKKITLECSQTMGHDKMYWYQQDPGMELHLIHYSYGVNSTEKGDLSSESTVSRIRTEHFPLTLESARPSHTSQYLCASSDFKETQYFGPGTRLLVL.

The chain couples TRBV29-1 to TRBJ1-1; D unclear. V was trimmed by 7 bases and J by 1 base, leaving 16 bases between them. Germline CDR1 is SQVTM and CDR2 is ANQGSEA. This CDR3 is 14 amino acids long. CDR3 DNA sequence: TGCAGCGCCCGAGCCTATCCTCCGAACACTGAAGCTTTCTTT. This sequence encodes CSARAYPPNTEAFF.

The rearrangement links TRBV7-2 to TRBJ2-1; possibly TRBD2 for D (6 bases). From germline, CDR1 is SGHTA and CDR2 FQGNSA. Trimming removed 2 bases from V and 3 bases from J, with 14 bases in between. This CDR3 has 16 residues. The CDR3 DNA reads TGTGCCAGCAGCTTAAAAGGCGGGATGGACTACAATGAGCAGTTCTTC. It is translated as CASSLKGGMDYNEQFF.

The chain carries TRBV30 and TRBJ1-2; the D is unclear. Germline V gives CDR1 GTSNPN, CDR2 SVGIG (reference sequence). There are 11 residues in the CDR3. Trimming removed 3 bases at V and 5 bases at J, with 7 bases between. This chain's CDR3 is CAWSVGYGYTF. The CDR3 nucleotides are TGTGCCTGGAGCGTTGGATATGGCTACACCTTC.

The chain recombines TRBV7-2 with TRBJ2-7, with 7 bases identical to TRBD2. CDR3 length: 14 residues. Trimming at V came to 10 bases and at J to 7 bases, leaving 16 bases not matched to a gene. Germline values: CDR1 SGHTA, CDR2 FQGNSA. The CDR3 bases are TGTGCCACGGGAGGCACTAGCCAACCTGGGGAGCAGTACTTC. Its protein is CATGGTSQPGEQYF.

The chain combines TRBV29-1 with TRBJ2-1, with 14 bases that match TRBD2. Germline loops: CDR1 SQVTM, CDR2 ANQGSEA. The junction had 2 bases not matched to a gene; V was cut back by 4 bases and J by 6 bases. There are 14 residues in the CDR3. The CDR3 sequence: CSVGGTSGSNEQFF. The CDR3 DNA reads as TGCAGCGTTGGGGGGACTAGCGGGAGCAATGAGCAGTTCTTC.

There are a few counts of this clone. This is likely an artifact of a read error, given a far larger clone one base away. This chain connects TRBV11-2 to TRBJ2-1, with D hard to call. The CDR3 covers 14 residues. V was shortened by 8 bases and J by 0 bases, with 11 bases between the two germline ends. From germline, CDR1 is SGHAT and CDR2 FQNNGV. CDR3 nucleotides: TGTGCCAGCGCTGGCCGGGTCTCCTACAATGAGCAGTTCTTC. Translated: CASAGRVSYNEQFF. Full variable domain (outside the CDR3, taken from reference TRBV11-2 and TRBJ2-1): EAGVAQSPRYKIIEKRQSVAFWCNPISGHATLYWYQQILGQGPKLLIQFQNNGVVDDSQLPKDRFSAERLKGVDSTLKIQPAKLEDSAVYLCASAGRVSYNEQFFGPGTRLTVL.

This clone occurred many times. The chain combines TRBV9 with TRBJ2-3; 7 nucleotides align to TRBD1. V gave up 5 bases and J gave up 0 bases; unmatched junction bases: 6. Germline-derived CDR1 and CDR2 are SGDLS and YYNGEE. The CDR3 is 15 amino acids. CDR3 coding DNA: TGTGCCAGCAGGGCCGGGACAGCTAGCACAGATACGCAGTATTTT. This encodes CASRAGTASTDTQYF.

V and J are TRBV4-3 and TRBJ1-4; tentatively, D is TRBD1 (6 bases). Trimming cost V 0 bases and J 6 bases, with 8 bases left between them. In germline, CDR1 is LGHNA, CDR2 YSLEER. This CDR3 is 14 amino acids long. DNA for the CDR3: TGCGCCAGCAGCCAAGATTACAGGGATGAAAAACTGTTTTTT. This encodes CASSQDYRDEKLFF.